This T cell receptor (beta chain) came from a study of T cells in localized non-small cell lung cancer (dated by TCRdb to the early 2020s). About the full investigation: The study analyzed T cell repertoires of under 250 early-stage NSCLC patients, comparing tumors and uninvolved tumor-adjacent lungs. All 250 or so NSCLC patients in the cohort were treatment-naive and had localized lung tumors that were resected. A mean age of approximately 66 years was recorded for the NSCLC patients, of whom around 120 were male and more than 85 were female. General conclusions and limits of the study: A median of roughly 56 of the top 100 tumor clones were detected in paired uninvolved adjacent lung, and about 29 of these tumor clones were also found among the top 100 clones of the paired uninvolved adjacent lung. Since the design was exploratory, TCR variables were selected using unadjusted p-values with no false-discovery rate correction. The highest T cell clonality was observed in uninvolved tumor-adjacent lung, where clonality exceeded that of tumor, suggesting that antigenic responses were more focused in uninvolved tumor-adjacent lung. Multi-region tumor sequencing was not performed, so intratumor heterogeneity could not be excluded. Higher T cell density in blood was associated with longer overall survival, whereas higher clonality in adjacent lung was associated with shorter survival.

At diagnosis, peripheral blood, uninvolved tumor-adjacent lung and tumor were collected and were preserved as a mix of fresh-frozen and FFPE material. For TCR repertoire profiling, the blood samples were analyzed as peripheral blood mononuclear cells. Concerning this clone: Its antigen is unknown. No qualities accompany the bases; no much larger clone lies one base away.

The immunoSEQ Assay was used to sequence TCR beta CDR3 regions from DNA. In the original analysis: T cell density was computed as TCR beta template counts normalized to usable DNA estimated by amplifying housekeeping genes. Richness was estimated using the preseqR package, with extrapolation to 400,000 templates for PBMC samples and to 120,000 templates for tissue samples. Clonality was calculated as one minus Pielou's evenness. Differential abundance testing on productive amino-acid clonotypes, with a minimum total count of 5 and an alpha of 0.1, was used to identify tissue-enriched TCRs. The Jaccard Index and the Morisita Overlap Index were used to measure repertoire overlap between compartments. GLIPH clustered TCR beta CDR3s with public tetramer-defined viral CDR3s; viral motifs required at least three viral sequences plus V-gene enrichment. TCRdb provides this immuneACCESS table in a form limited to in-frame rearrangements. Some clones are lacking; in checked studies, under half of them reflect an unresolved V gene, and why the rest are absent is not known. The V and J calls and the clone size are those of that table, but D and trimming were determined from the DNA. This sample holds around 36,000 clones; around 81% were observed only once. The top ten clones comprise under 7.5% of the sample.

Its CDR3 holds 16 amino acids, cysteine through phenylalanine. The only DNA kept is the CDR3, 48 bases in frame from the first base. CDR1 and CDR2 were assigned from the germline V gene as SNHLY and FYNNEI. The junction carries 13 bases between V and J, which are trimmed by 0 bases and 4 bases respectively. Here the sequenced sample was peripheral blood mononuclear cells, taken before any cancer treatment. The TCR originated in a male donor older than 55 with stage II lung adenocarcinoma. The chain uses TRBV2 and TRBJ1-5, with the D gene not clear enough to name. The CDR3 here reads CASSEARAVGNQPQHF. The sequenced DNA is TGTGCCAGCAGTGAAGCAAGGGCAGTCGGGAATCAGCCCCAGCATTTT.